These T cell receptor beta chains were read from a single sample in a study of T-cell reconstitution after alpha-beta-depleted transplantation in children. TCRdb itself ran the PCR reads through MiXCR, one entry per CDR3 protein. Of approximately 240,000 distinct CDR3 sequences detected, 11% appear once; the ten largest clones hold 28%. Sample: PBMCs, taken before TCRalphabeta/CD19-depleted stem cell transplant. The origin of the receptors is a child younger than two with acute myeloid leukemia, due to receive a stem cell transplant. Each CDR3 is given without its conserved first and last residue.

TRBV20-1	TRBJ1-1	SARAGTENTEAF
TRBV29-1	TRBJ1-3	SVEDSISGNTIY
TRBV3-1	TRBJ1-6	ASSQDRSSPLH
TRBV2	TRBJ2-5	ASSKALWGRGTQY
TRBV5-1	TRBJ2-1	ASSLPGGSMYNEQF
TRBV7-6	TRBJ2-5	ASSLNFGTQETQY
TRBV5-4	TRBJ2-2	ASSLGLLTGELF
TRBV5-1	TRBJ2-3	ASRLNWAGTDTQY
TRBV7-2	TRBJ1-6	ASSHDRGPRNSPLH
TRBV20-1	TRBJ2-1	SARDRERVIETQC
TRBV6-1	TRBJ2-5	ASNPSTGGETQY
TRBV20-1	TRBJ1-6	SARDEGDSPLH
TRBV5-1	TRBJ2-1	ASSWDSTGGRYNEQF
TRBV18	TRBJ2-7	ASSPTGPRGGYEQY
TRBV2	TRBJ1-5	ASTPQGAGNQPQH
TRBV4-2	TRBJ2-1	AISPRPGIGVNEQF
TRBV5-1	TRBJ1-2	ASSLAPGGVSYGYT
TRBV19	TRBJ2-2	ASSDDRGSGELF
TRBV7-2	TRBJ2-3	ASSLDGRGGLDTQY
TRBV9	TRBJ1-5	ASSVAAGDPLYSNQPQH
TRBV5-1	TRBJ2-5	ASSLDETQY
TRBV3-1	TRBJ2-3	ASSVRLAGASDTQY
TRBV20-1	TRBJ2-1	SASPQGGRYNEQF
TRBV29-1	TRBJ2-7	SVGKGAEEQY
TRBV2	TRBJ1-5	ASSGGSQPQH
TRBV3-1	TRBJ1-4	AGSQDNRAPPWGEKLF
TRBV27	TRBJ1-5	ATSAVAEPYQPQH
TRBV2	TRBJ2-1	ASSGWVGGNEQF
TRBV9	TRBJ2-7	ASSVGPGEDYEQY
TRBV12-3/TRBV12-4	TRBJ1-5	ASSPQLNQPQH
TRBV29-1	TRBJ1-3	SVGGQPGNTIY
TRBV7-2	TRBJ2-2	ASSSLAGGTGELF
TRBV10-3	TRBJ1-1	AISGDSMNTEAF
TRBV11-2	TRBJ2-7	ASSLLTGGNEQY
TRBV2	TRBJ1-5	ASKFNSNNQPQH
TRBV18	TRBJ2-1	ASSPPAGGTYNEQF
TRBV24-1	TRBJ1-2	ATSERTGFGYT
TRBV20-1	TRBJ2-1	SAPTGQSGDEQF
TRBV20-1	TRBJ1-5	SASRHYSNQPQH
TRBV6-1	TRBJ2-6	ASSTTANVLT
TRBV9	TRBJ1-1	ASSPTLVGEAF
TRBV28	TRBJ2-2	ASSFQGETGELF
TRBV28	TRBJ1-2	ASTLTRSSGYT
TRBV29-1	TRBJ1-1	SVEKMGEAF